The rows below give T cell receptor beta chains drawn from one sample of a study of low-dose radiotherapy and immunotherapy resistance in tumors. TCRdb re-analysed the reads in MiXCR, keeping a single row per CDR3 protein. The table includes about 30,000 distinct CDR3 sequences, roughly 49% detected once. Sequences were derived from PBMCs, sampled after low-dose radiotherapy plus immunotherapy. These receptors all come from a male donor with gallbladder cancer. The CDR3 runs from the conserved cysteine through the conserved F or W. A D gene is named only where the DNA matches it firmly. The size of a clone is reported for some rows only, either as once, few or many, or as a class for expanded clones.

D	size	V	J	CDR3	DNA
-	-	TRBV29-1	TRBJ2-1	CSVVLQSSYNEQFF	TGCAGCGTTGTACTACAGAGCTCCTACAATGAGCAGTTCTTC
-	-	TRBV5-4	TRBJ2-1	CASSHGGGAGFF	TGTGCCAGCAGCCATGGAGGGGGGGCGGGGTTCTTC
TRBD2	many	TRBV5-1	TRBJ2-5	CASTLGGVAGGQETQYF	TGCGCCAGCACCCTCGGTGGAGTAGCGGGGGGACAAGAGACCCAGTACTTC
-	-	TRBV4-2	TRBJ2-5	CASSKGGAGPPGGQYF	TGTGCCAGCAGCAAGGGCGGGGCGGGACCTCCCGGGGGCCAGTACTTC
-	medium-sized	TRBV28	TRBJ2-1	CASSYPLTAYNEQFF	TGTGCCAGCAGCTACCCTTTGACAGCCTACAATGAGCAGTTCTTC
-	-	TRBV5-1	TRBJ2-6	CASSPDGSGANVLTF	TGCGCCAGCTCGCCGGACGGCTCTGGGGCCAACGTCCTGACTTTC
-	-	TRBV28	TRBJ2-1	CASSPASTLDYNEQFF	TGTGCCAGCAGTCCAGCCTCCACGCTAGACTACAATGAGCAGTTCTTC
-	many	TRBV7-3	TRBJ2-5	CASSFGGKETQYF	TGTGCCAGCAGCTTTGGCGGAAAAGAGACCCAGTACTTC
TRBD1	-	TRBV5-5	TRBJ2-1	CASSLGILGQGSSNEQFF	TGTGCCAGCAGCTTGGGTATCTTGGGACAGGGTTCATCGAATGAGCAGTTCTTC
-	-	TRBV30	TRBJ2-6	CAWGYPGANVLTF	TGTGCCTGGGGTTACCCTGGGGCCAACGTCCTGACTTTC
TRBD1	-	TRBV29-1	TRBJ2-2	CSVVGTGVTGELFF	TGCAGCGTTGTCGGGACAGGGGTCACCGGGGAGCTGTTTTTT
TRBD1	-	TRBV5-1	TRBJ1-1	CASSVRKKADREGDEAFF	TGCGCCAGCAGCGTTCGAAAGAAGGCGGACAGGGAAGGGGATGAAGCTTTCTTT
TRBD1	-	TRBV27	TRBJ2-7	CASRQPGQGAYEQYF	TGTGCCAGCAGGCAACCGGGACAGGGGGCTTACGAGCAGTACTTC
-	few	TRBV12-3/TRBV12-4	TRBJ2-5	CASSLEIGGETQYF	TGTGCCAGCAGTTTAGAAATCGGGGGAGAGACCCAGTACTTC
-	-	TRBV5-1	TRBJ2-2	CASSLAYPNTGELFF	TGCGCCAGCAGCTTGGCCTATCCGAACACCGGGGAGCTGTTTTTT
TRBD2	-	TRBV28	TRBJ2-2	CASSLIAGNLAGELFF	TGTGCCAGCAGTTTAATAGCGGGAAATTTGGCCGGGGAGCTGTTTTTT
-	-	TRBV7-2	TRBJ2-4	CASSLDPWTVGFHF	TGTGCCAGCAGCTTAGATCCCTGGACTGTCGGATTTCACTTC
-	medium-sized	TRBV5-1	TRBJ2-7	CASSQGPGYEQYF	TGCGCCAGCAGTCAGGGACCGGGCTACGAGCAGTACTTC
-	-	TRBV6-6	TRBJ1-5	CASSFDRNNQPQHF	TGTGCCAGCAGCTTCGACAGAAACAATCAGCCCCAGCATTTT
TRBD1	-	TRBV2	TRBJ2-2	CAIRPGTGGTGELFF	TGTGCCATCAGACCCGGGACAGGGGGGACCGGGGAGCTGTTTTTT
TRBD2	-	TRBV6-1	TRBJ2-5	CASSKGGETQYF	TGCGCCAGCAGCAAGGGAGGGGAGACCCAGTACTTC
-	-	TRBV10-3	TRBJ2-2	CAISEGGNTGELFF	TGTGCCATCAGTGAGGGGGGAAACACCGGGGAGCTGTTTTTT
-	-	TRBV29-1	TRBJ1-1	CSVGVFAGAHMGTEAFF	TGCAGCGTTGGCGTCTTTGCCGGGGCGCACATGGGGACTGAAGCTTTCTTT
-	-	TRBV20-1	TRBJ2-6	CSARDKGGPGANVLTF	TGCAGTGCTAGAGATAAGGGGGGGCCTGGGGCCAACGTCCTGACTTTC
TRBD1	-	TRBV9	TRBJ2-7	CASSGFRDSSSYEQYF	TGTGCCAGCAGCGGATTTCGGGACAGCTCGTCCTACGAGCAGTACTTC
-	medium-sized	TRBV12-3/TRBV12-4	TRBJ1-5	CASSSGTHQPQHF	TGTGCCAGCAGCTCCGGGACCCATCAGCCCCAGCATTTT
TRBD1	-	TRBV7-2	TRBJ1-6	CASSRDRGYNSPLHF	TGTGCCAGCAGCCGCGACAGGGGCTATAATTCACCCCTCCACTTT
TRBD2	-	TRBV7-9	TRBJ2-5	CASSLTSGIGETQYF	TGTGCCAGCAGTTTGACTAGCGGGATAGGCGAGACCCAGTACTTC
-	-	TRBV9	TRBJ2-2	CASSVTWGELFF	TGTGCCAGCAGCGTAACTTGGGGGGAGCTGTTTTTT
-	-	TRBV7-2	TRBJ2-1	CASSLGVTYNEQFF	TGTGCCAGCAGCTTAGGGGTAACCTACAATGAGCAGTTCTTC
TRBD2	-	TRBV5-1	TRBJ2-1	CASSRGAGGPNEQFF	TGCGCCAGCAGCAGAGGGGCGGGGGGGCCCAATGAGCAGTTCTTC
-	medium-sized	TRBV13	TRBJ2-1	CASSLLPLTESNEQFF	TGTGCCAGCAGCCTGCTCCCTTTAACGGAGAGCAATGAGCAGTTCTTC
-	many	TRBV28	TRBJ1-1	CAVTVARESTEAFF	TGTGCCGTCACAGTTGCGAGGGAAAGCACTGAAGCTTTCTTT
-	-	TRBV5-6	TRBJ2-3	CASSLDAGLLADTQYF	TGTGCCAGCAGCTTGGACGCGGGCCTCCTGGCAGATACGCAGTATTTT
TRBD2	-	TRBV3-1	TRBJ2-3	CASSRPSSGTGTDTQYF	TGTGCCAGCAGCAGGCCGTCAAGCGGGACCGGGACAGATACGCAGTATTTT
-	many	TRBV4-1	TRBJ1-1	CASSPMDTENVNTEAFF	TGCGCCAGCAGCCCAATGGACACCGAAAACGTGAACACTGAAGCTTTCTTT
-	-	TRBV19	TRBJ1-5	CASRPRTSLNSNQPQHF	TGTGCCAGTAGACCCCGGACATCCTTGAATAGCAATCAGCCCCAGCATTTT
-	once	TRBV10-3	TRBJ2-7	CAISDLGGSYEQYF	TGTGCCATCAGTGACTTGGGCGGCTCCTACGAGCAGTACTTC
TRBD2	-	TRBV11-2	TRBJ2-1	CASSSLAGGGFGEQFF	TGTGCCAGCAGCTCCTTAGCGGGGGGCGGTTTCGGTGAGCAGTTCTTC
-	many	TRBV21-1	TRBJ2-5	CARIGQAGETQYF	TGTGCCAGGATCGGACAGGCGGGAGAGACCCAGTACTTC
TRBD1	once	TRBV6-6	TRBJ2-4	CASAGGRENIQYF	TGTGCCAGCGCAGGGGGCCGGGAAAACATTCAGTACTTC
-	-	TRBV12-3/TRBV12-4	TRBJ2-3	CASSSSGSTDTQYF	TGTGCCAGCAGTTCCAGCGGGAGCACAGATACGCAGTATTTT
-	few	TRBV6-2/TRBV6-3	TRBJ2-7	CASRVGTYEQYF	TGTGCCAGCAGAGTCGGGACCTACGAGCAGTACTTC